Listed below are T cell receptor beta chains from one sample, sequenced in a study of cytomegalovirus exposure and HLA in healthy donors. Profiled with immunoSEQ multiplex PCR; TCRdb holds only in-frame clones, not every one. The table includes 150,000 to 200,000 clones, over 75% detected once. The material sequenced was PBMCs. The receptors come from a man in his 60s in good health and CMV-seronegative. Each CDR3 is given with its conserved first and last residue. D genes are given only for firm matches. A clone size is listed for some rows: how often the clone was seen (once, few, many), or a class if it is expanded.

TRBJ1-1,TRBV10-3,13,NA,NA,TGTGCCGCCGGCACCCCCGGGGTGGGCTCGGCTTTCTTT,CAAGTPGVGSAFF
TRBJ2-3,TRBV9,15,NA,TRBD2,TGTGCCAGCAGCGTAGGGGTCGGGGGGACCTGGACGCAGTATTTT,CASSVGVGGTWTQYF
TRBJ1-4,TRBV6-6,15,NA,TRBD1,TGTGCCAGCAGTAGTTCCGGGACAGGGGCTGAAAAACTGTTTTTT,CASSSSGTGAEKLFF
TRBJ1-2,TRBV29-1,14,NA,TRBD1,TGCAGCGCTGAGGACAGGGAAAAGTTAATCGGCTACACCTTC,CSAEDREKLIGYTF
TRBJ2-1,TRBV19,15,once,TRBD2,TGTGCCAGTAGTATAGGGACTAGCTCCTACAATGAGCAGTTCTTC,CASSIGTSSYNEQFF
TRBJ1-1,TRBV5-6,17,NA,NA,TGTGCCAGCAGCTTGGGTGGCGTCGGGGTTCTACTGGTGGAAGCTTTCTTT,CASSLGGVGVLLVEAFF
TRBJ1-1,TRBV6-1,15,NA,NA,TGTGCCATTAACCCCTCTGCAAATCGGTACACTGAAGCTTTCTTT,CAINPSANRYTEAFF
TRBJ2-1,TRBV7-8,14,once,TRBD2,TGTGCCAGCAGCCCGCCGGGACTAGCGGGAGTAACGTTCTTC,CASSPPGLAGVTFF
TRBJ2-7,TRBV7-2,11,NA,NA,TGTGCCAGCAGCTTTCGCTACGAGCAGTACTTC,CASSFRYEQYF
TRBJ2-7,TRBV15,17,NA,TRBD1,TGTGCCACCAGCAAAGAAACAGGGGGCTGGCGTCCCGGGGAGCAGTACTTC,CATSKETGGWRPGEQYF
TRBJ1-2,TRBV6-5,12,NA,NA,TGTGCCAGCAGCCGGACGGGAGGCGGCTACACCTTC,CASSRTGGGYTF
TRBJ1-1,TRBV6-5,15,NA,NA,TGTGCCAGCAGTTACTCTCCCAGGGGGAACACTGAAGCTTTCTTT,CASSYSPRGNTEAFF
TRBJ2-7,TRBV7-9,13,NA,NA,TGTGCCAGCAGCCTCCGTGAGGGATACGAGCAGTACTTC,CASSLREGYEQYF
TRBJ1-2,TRBV6-5,15,NA,NA,TGTGCCAGCAGTTACTCAGGGGAAATAAACTATGGCTACCCCTTC,CASSYSGEINYGYPF
TRBJ2-5,TRBV5-1,16,NA,TRBD2,TGCGCCAGCAGCTATCGTAGCGGGGGGGCCAGGGAGACCCAGTACTTC,CASSYRSGGARETQYF
TRBJ2-7,TRBV11-2,15,NA,NA,TGTGCCAGCGGTAATGGGGCCTCACCCCTCTACGAGCAGTACTTC,CASGNGASPLYEQYF
TRBJ1-2,TRBV10-3,15,NA,NA,TGTGCCATCAGTTCCACGGATGGGCAGGAGGCTGGCTACACCTTC,CAISSTDGQEAGYTF
TRBJ2-1,TRBV12-5,13,NA,NA,TGTGCTAGTGGGCGTATCTCCTACAATGAGCAGTTCTTC,CASGRISYNEQFF
TRBJ1-6,TRBV4-1,19,NA,NA,TGCGCCAGCAGCCAAGAAAGTCCCATCACGAGCTCCTATAATTCACCCCTCCACTTT,CASSQESPITSSYNSPLHF
TRBJ1-3,TRBV5-1,16,few,TRBD1,TGCGCCAGCAGCTTCGCAGGGGGAGACTCTGGAAACACCATATATTTT,CASSFAGGDSGNTIYF
TRBJ2-5,TRBV29-1,12,NA,NA,TGCAGCCTGGCCACAGCCGGCGAGACCCAGTACTTC,CSLATAGETQYF
TRBJ2-5,TRBV19,14,few,NA,TGTGCCAGTAGTATATCCTACCGGGAAGAGACCCAGTACTTC,CASSISYREETQYF
TRBJ1-6,TRBV5-6,14,NA,NA,TGTGCCAGCAGCCCGGGACACTTAAATTCACCCCTCCACTTT,CASSPGHLNSPLHF
TRBJ2-2,TRBV19,16,NA,TRBD1,TGTGCCAGTAGTCGGGGGACAGGGGCCAACACCGGGGAGCTGTTTTTT,CASSRGTGANTGELFF
TRBJ1-2,TRBV28,14,once,TRBD1,TGTGCCAGCAGCTCATCGGACAGGGCGTATGGCTACACCTTC,CASSSSDRAYGYTF
TRBJ1-5,TRBV6-4,14,NA,NA,TGTGCCAGCAGTGAACAGCATAGCAATCAGCCCCAGCATTTT,CASSEQHSNQPQHF
TRBJ2-3,TRBV5-1,13,NA,TRBD2,TGCGCCAGCAGCAGCGGGAGTTCGGATACGCAGTATTTT,CASSSGSSDTQYF
TRBJ2-1,TRBV7-9,15,NA,NA,TGTGCCAGCAGCCCAGCCGGGGTCTCCTACAATGAGCAGTTCTTC,CASSPAGVSYNEQFF
TRBJ2-3,TRBV7-3,16,NA,TRBD2,TGTGCCAGCAGCCTTATAGCGGGAGTCGGCACAGATACGCAGTATTTT,CASSLIAGVGTDTQYF